This T cell receptor (beta chain) was captured by sequencing in a study of breast tumors, draining lymph nodes, adjacent tissues (dated by TCRdb to the mid-2010s). Concerning the study at large: TCR beta repertoires were compared across tumor, adjacent nontumor tissue and axillary lymph nodes obtained from breast cancer patients. The study aimed to assess the relationships and possible T-cell exchange between tumor, surrounding tissue and draining lymph node repertoires in human breast cancer.

The paper as a whole reports these results and caveats: The data were judged consistent with most tumor T cells deriving from the lymph node and then expanding within tumor tissue. T-cell repertoire diversity in tumors was found to be lower than in lymph nodes but higher than in nontumor tissue, and preferential V and J gene usage was observed. Rather than being directly demonstrated, the conclusion that tumor T cells originate in lymph nodes was presented as consistent with a hypothesis. Tumor and nontumor tissue repertoires were significantly more similar in luminal-like than in basal-like breast cancer.

V ends up 4 bases short and J 2 bases short, with an unmatched junction base count of 15. From the cysteine up to the phenylalanine, the CDR3 has a length of 19 residues. Solely the CDR3 DNA is kept, with 57 bases framed from the first base. For CDR1 and CDR2, the germline V gene lists MGHRA and YSYEKL. The lymph node samples were taken from the axillary draining lymph nodes of breast cancer patients. This clonotype was counted ten times or more. Its antigen remains undetermined. Base qualities are not recorded, but no much larger clone differs from it by a single base. The instrument was an Illumina HiSeq 2000. TCR beta chain libraries were generated by multiplex PCR amplification. High-throughput sequencing was used to analyze the amplified TCR beta chain products. Clones were called with MiXCR by TCRdb after fastp trimmed the public reads at Q25, and only in-frame beta chains were retained. Every CDR3 protein is listed once, alongside the most common genes and DNA of its rows. The sample table shows a few hundred thousand distinct CDR3 sequences, and less than 45% are seen once. Under 4.5% of the sample is held by the ten biggest clonotypes.

In this chain, TRBV4-1 is recombined with TRBJ2-3; 10 nucleotides in the junction match TRBD2. This clonotype was obtained from a female donor with breast cancer. Some clones in this sample may be carry-over from other donors' samples. Sequencing was carried out using axillary lymph node tissue. CDR3 reads: CASSPKGVAGGTNTDTQYF. The nucleotide sequence reads TGCGCCAGCAGCCCAAAAGGAGTAGCGGGAGGTACAAACACAGATACGCAGTATTTT.